The entry below describes one T cell receptor (beta chain). These data belong to a study of cytomegalovirus exposure and HLA in healthy donors. The CDR3 is 16 residues long. The ends lost 1 base at V and 6 bases at J; junction bases unmatched: 5. Germline V gene lookup returns CDR1 MNHEY and CDR2 SMNVEV (reference sequence). Use of 60 Vbeta and 13 Jbeta primers characterized the PCR. Using immunoSEQ multiplex PCR, the repertoire was profiled, and TCRdb retains in-frame clones only, with some absent. The sample lists about 120,000 clones; 75% to 85% were seen once. This clonotype was obtained from a male donor in good health and CMV-seronegative. Sequenced: PBMCs. The gene calls are TRBV27 and TRBJ1-6; 8 bases map to TRBD1. The CDR3 region is CASSLYRGKRNSPLHF. CDR3 coding DNA: TGTGCCAGCAGTTTATACAGGGGGAAACGTAATTCACCCCTCCACTTT.